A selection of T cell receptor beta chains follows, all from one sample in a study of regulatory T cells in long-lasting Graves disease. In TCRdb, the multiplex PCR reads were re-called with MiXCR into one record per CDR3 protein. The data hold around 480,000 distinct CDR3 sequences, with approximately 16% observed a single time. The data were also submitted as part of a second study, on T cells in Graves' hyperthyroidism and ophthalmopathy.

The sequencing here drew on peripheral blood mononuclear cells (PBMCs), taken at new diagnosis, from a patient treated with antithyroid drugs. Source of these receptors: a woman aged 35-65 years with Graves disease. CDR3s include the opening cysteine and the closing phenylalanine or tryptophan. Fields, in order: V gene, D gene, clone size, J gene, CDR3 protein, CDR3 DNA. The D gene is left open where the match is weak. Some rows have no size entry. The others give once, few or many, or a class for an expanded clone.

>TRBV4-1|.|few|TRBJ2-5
CASSQGRRQETQYF
TGCGCCAGCAGCCAAGGACGGCGTCAAGAGACCCAGTACTTC
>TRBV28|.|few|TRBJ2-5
CASSLSLPLGEETQYF
TGTGCCAGCAGTTTGAGTCTTCCCCTTGGGGAAGAGACCCAGTACTTC
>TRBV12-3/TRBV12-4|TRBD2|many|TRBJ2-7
CASSSRGGGSYEQYF
TGTGCCAGCAGCTCAAGGGGCGGGGGTTCCTACGAGCAGTACTTC
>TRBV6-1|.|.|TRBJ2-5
CAVAESFQETQYF
TGTGCCGTAGCCGAGAGCTTCCAAGAGACCCAGTACTTC
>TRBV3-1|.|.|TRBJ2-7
CASRLTPAYEQYF
TGTGCCAGCAGACTAACTCCGGCCTACGAGCAGTACTTC
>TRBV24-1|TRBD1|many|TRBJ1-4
CATSDSTGDRGKLFF
TGTGCCACCAGTGACTCGACAGGGGATCGTGGAAAACTGTTTTTT
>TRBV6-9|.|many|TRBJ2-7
CASSSARRGSSYEQYF
TGTGCCAGCAGTTCGGCCCGTCGCGGAAGCTCCTACGAGCAGTACTTC
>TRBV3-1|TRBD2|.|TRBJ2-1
CASSRRGTSGGNEQFF
TGTGCCAGCAGCCGAAGAGGGACTAGCGGGGGGAATGAGCAGTTCTTC
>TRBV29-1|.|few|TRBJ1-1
CSVLWHTNTEAFF
TGCAGCGTATTGTGGCATACGAACACTGAAGCTTTCTTT
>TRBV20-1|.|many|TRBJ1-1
CSAWSLKGLNTEAFF
TGCAGTGCTTGGTCACTCAAGGGGCTGAACACTGAAGCTTTCTTT
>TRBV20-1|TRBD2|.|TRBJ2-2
CSAERGSNTGELFF
TGCAGTGCAGAGCGGGGGTCGAACACCGGGGAGCTGTTTTTT
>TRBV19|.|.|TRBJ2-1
CASSIDSGHEQFF
TGTGCCAGTAGTATAGATTCCGGTCATGAGCAGTTCTTC
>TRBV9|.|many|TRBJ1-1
CASSFRGGPDLNTEAFF
TGTGCCAGCAGCTTTCGGGGGGGACCGGACTTGAACACTGAAGCTTTCTTT
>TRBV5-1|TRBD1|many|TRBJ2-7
CASSLGGQMPTYEQYF
TGCGCCAGCAGCTTGGGGGGACAGATGCCTACCTACGAGCAGTACTTC
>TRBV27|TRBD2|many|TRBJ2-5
CASSQPLASGGAKTQYF
TGTGCCAGCAGTCAGCCACTGGCAAGCGGGGGGGCCAAGACCCAGTACTTC
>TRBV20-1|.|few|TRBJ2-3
CSAPSLLADTQYF
TGCAGTGCTCCCTCTCTCCTTGCAGATACGCAGTATTTT
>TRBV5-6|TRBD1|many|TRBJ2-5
CASSLFDRGKETQYF
TGTGCCAGCAGCTTGTTCGACAGGGGGAAAGAGACCCAGTACTTC
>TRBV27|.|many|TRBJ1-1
CASSLSVTGWNTEAFF
TGTGCCAGCAGTTTATCGGTCACAGGATGGAACACTGAAGCTTTCTTT
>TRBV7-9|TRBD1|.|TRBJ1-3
CASSEDRSSDTIYF
TGTGCCAGCAGCGAGGACAGGTCCTCGGACACCATATATTTT
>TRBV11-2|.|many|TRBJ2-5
CASSNKVRDQETQYF
TGTGCCAGCAGCAACAAAGTCCGGGACCAAGAGACCCAGTACTTC
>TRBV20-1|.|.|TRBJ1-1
CSARNRVGDTEAFF
TGCAGTGCTAGGAACAGGGTCGGGGACACTGAAGCTTTCTTT
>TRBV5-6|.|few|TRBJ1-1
CAGSTGLPNTEAFF
TGTGCCGGCAGCACGGGACTCCCGAACACTGAAGCTTTCTTT
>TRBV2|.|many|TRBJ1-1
CASSGGQRNTEAFF
TGTGCCAGCAGTGGAGGACAGAGGAACACTGAAGCTTTCTTT
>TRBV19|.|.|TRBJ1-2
CATMEVYGYTF
TGTGCCACCATGGAGGTCTATGGCTACACCTTC
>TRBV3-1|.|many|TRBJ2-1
CASSQTNEQFF
TGTGCCAGCAGCCAGACCAATGAGCAGTTCTTC
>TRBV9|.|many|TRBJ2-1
CASSVGWQSYNEQFF
TGTGCCAGCAGCGTAGGGTGGCAATCCTACAATGAGCAGTTCTTC
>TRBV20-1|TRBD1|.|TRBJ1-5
CSARDADDRGLQPQHF
TGCAGTGCTAGAGACGCTGATGACAGGGGGCTACAGCCCCAGCATTTT
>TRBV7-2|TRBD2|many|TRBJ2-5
CASSLGTSGGQETQYF
TGTGCCAGCAGCTTAGGGACTAGCGGGGGGCAAGAGACCCAGTACTTC
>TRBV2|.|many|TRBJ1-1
CASNPQVEAFF
TGTGCCAGCAATCCACAGGTTGAAGCTTTCTTT
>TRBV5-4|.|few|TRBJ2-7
CASSYLTASSYEQYF
TGTGCCAGCAGCTATTTGACAGCCAGCTCCTACGAGCAGTACTTC
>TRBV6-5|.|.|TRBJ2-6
CASSYGQPTGANVLTF
TGTGCCAGCAGTTACGGACAACCGACTGGGGCCAACGTCCTGACTTTC
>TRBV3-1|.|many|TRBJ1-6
CASSQDDDRDNSPLHF
TGTGCCAGCAGCCAAGACGACGACAGAGATAATTCACCCCTCCACTTT
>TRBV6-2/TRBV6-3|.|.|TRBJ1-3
CASSWRGLSSGNTIYF
TGTGCCAGCAGTTGGAGGGGCCTGAGCTCTGGAAACACCATATATTTT
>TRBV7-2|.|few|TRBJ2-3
CASSLTLATDTQYF
TGTGCCAGCAGCTTAACGCTAGCTACAGATACGCAGTATTTT
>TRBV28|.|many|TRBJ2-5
CASSATTWEELVSQYF
TGTGCCAGCAGCGCTACCACGTGGGAGGAGTTGGTCTCCCAGTACTTC
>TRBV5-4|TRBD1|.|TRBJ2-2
CASSFTGTGNTGELFF
TGTGCCAGCAGCTTCACCGGGACAGGGAACACCGGGGAGCTGTTTTTT
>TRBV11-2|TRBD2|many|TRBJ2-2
CASSLDVAGPNTGELFF
TGTGCCAGCAGCTTAGATGTAGCGGGGCCGAACACCGGGGAGCTGTTTTTT
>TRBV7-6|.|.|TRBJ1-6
CASSLSLDSNSPLHF
TGTGCCAGCAGCTTGTCTTTGGACAGTAATTCACCCCTCCACTTT
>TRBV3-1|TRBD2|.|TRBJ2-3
CASSQASGGPDTQYF
TGTGCCAGCAGCCAAGCTAGCGGGGGCCCAGATACGCAGTATTTT
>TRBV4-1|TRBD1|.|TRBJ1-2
CASSLGQGIINGYTF
TGCGCCAGCAGCCTGGGACAGGGGATTATCAATGGCTACACCTTC
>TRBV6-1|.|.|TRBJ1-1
CASSPWDGSASF
TGTGCCAGCAGCCCCTGGGACGGATCGGCTTCCTTT
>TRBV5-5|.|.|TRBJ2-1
CASSDAASGFNEQFF
TGTGCCAGCAGCGACGCTGCTAGTGGGTTCAATGAGCAGTTCTTC
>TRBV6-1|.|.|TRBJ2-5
CASSGGQNQETQYF
TGTGCCAGCAGTGGAGGACAAAACCAAGAGACCCAGTACTTC
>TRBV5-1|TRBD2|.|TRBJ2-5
CASHPGGGGETQYF
TGCGCCAGCCACCCCGGCGGGGGTGGGGAGACCCAGTACTTC
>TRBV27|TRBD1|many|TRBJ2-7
CASSPDRDPSYEQYF
TGTGCCAGCAGCCCCGACAGGGATCCCTCCTACGAGCAGTACTTC
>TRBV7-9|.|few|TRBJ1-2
CAWDAGRYTNYGYTF
TGTGCCTGGGATGCAGGCCGTTATACTAACTATGGCTACACCTTC
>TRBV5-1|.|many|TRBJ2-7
CASSSDYEQYF
TGTGCCAGCAGTTCCGACTACGAGCAGTACTTC
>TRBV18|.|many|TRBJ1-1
CASSPRTPPLPNTEAFF
TGTGCCAGCTCACCTAGGACACCCCCGCTCCCGAACACTGAAGCTTTCTTT